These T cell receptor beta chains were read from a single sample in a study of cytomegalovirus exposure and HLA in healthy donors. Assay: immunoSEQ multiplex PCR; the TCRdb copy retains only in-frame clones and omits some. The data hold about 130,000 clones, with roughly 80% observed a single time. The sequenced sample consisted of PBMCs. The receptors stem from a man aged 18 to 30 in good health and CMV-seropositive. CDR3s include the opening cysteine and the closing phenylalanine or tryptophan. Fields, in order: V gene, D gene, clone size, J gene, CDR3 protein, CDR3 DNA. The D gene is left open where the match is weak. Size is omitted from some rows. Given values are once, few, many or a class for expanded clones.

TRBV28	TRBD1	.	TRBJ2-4	CASRRQGTKNIQYF	TGTGCCAGCAGAAGACAGGGAACCAAAAACATTCAGTACTTC
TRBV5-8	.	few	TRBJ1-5	CASSSRTDSNQPQHF	TGTGCCAGCAGCTCCAGGACAGATAGCAATCAGCCCCAGCATTTT
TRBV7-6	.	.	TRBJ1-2	CASSLGTLNYGYTF	TGTGCCAGCAGCCTCGGGACTCTTAACTATGGCTACACCTTC
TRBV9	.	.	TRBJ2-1	CASSFGTPNEQFF	TGTGCCAGCAGCTTTGGGACTCCCAATGAGCAGTTCTTC
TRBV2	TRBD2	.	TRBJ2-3	CASTPNAGGGTDTQYF	TGTGCCAGCACCCCGAACGCGGGGGGGGGCACAGATACGCAGTATTTT
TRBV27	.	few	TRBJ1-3	CASSPGGGPLSGNTIYF	TGTGCCAGCAGTCCCGGGGGGGGACCCCTCTCTGGAAACACCATATATTTT
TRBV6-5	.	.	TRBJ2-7	CASSSSGGPYEQYF	TGTGCCAGCAGTTCGTCCGGGGGGCCCTACGAGCAGTACTTC
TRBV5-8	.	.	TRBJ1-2	CASSLRPVQYGYTF	TGTGCCAGCAGCTTGCGACCGGTACAGTATGGCTACACCTTC
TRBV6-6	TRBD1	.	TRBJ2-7	CATSGTGGVEQYF	TGTGCCACTTCCGGGACAGGGGGAGTCGAGCAGTACTTC
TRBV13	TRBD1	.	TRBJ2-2	CASGTGGTGELFF	TGTGCCAGCGGGACAGGGGGTACCGGGGAGCTGTTTTTT
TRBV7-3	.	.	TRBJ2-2	CASSPSDTANTGELFF	TGTGCCAGCAGCCCCAGTGATACCGCGAACACCGGGGAGCTGTTTTTT
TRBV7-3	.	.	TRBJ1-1	CASSLYGPGTEAFF	TGTGCCAGCAGCTTGTATGGGCCTGGCACTGAAGCTTTCTTT
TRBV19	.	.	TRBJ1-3	CASSPSTDFTIYF	TGTGCCAGTAGTCCCTCGACAGACTTCACCATATATTTT
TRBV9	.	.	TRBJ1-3	CASSLEGNTIYF	TGTGCCAGCAGCCTCGAGGGAAACACCATATATTTT
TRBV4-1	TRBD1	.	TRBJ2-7	CASSYPGQKRNEQYF	TGCGCCAGCAGCTACCCGGGACAGAAGCGGAACGAGCAGTACTTC
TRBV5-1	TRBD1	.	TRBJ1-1	CASSLGQGSEAFF	TGCGCCAGCAGCTTGGGACAGGGGTCTGAAGCTTTCTTT
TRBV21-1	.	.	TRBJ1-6	CASSKARAGQGFTYNSPLHF	TGTGCCAGCAGCAAAGCCAGAGCCGGACAGGGTTTTACCTATAATTCACCCCTCCACTTT
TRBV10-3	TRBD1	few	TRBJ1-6	CAISEGQGYVSPLHF	TGTGCCATCAGTGAGGGACAGGGCTACGTTTCACCCCTCCACTTT
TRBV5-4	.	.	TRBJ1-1	CASSYGLMEMNTEAFF	TGTGCCAGCAGCTACGGACTTATGGAGATGAACACTGAAGCTTTCTTT
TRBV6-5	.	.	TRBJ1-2	CASSYTGAGNYGYTF	TGTGCCAGCAGTTACACGGGTGCGGGGAACTATGGCTACACCTTC
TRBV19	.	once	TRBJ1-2	CASSRDLPYHGYTF	TGTGCCAGTAGTAGGGACTTGCCCTATCATGGCTACACCTTC
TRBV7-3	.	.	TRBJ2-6	CASSLGQSGSGANVLTF	TGTGCCAGCTCACTAGGACAGAGTGGCTCTGGGGCCAACGTCCTGACTTTC
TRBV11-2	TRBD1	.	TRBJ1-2	CASSLAPDRLLSGYTF	TGTGCCAGCAGCTTAGCTCCGGACAGGTTACTTAGTGGCTACACCTTC
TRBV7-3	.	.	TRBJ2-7	CASSTGVQGYEQYF	TGTGCCAGCAGCACCGGCGTACAGGGCTACGAGCAGTACTTC
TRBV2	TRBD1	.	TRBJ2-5	CASSGTGSGETQYF	TGTGCCAGCTCCGGGACAGGGTCCGGTGAGACCCAGTACTTC
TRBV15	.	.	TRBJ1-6	CATSRGGTLHSPLHF	TGTGCCACCAGCAGAGGGGGGACTCTTCATTCACCCCTCCACTTT
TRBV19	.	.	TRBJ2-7	CASSINIINEQYF	TGTGCCAGTAGTATAAACATAATTAACGAGCAGTACTTC
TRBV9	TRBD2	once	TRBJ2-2	CASSPYLAASGGELFF	TGTGCCAGCAGCCCCTATCTAGCGGCTTCGGGCGGGGAGCTGTTTTTT
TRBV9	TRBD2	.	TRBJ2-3	CASSVRRGAGNTDTQYF	TGTGCCAGCAGCGTAAGGAGAGGAGCGGGGAACACAGATACGCAGTATTTT
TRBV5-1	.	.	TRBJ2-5	CASSLFRETQYF	TGCGCCAGCAGCTTGTTTCGGGAGACCCAGTACTTC
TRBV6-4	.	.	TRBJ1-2	CASSDSRQTGYTF	TGTGCCAGCAGTGACTCGAGACAGACAGGCTACACCTTC
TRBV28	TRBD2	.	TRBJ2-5	CASSLTLAAPQETQYF	TGTGCCAGCAGCTTAACCCTAGCGGCACCCCAAGAGACCCAGTACTTC
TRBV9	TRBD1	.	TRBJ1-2	CASSGGQGRYTF	TGTGCCAGCAGCGGAGGACAGGGGCGCTACACCTTC
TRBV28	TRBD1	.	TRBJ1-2	CASSFGTRGQGYTF	TGTGCCAGCAGTTTTGGGACCAGGGGGCAGGGCTACACCTTC
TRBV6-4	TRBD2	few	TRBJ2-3	CASSDSTSGGADTQYF	TGTGCCAGCAGTGACTCGACTAGCGGGGGGGCCGATACGCAGTATTTT
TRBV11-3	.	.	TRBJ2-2	CASSGTGNTGELFF	TGTGCCAGTAGCGGGACAGGGAACACCGGGGAGCTGTTTTTT
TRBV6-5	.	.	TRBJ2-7	CASRTGGPYEQYF	TGTGCCAGCAGGACAGGCGGACCCTACGAGCAGTACTTC
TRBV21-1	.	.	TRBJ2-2	CASSHLDRVTGELFF	TGTGCCAGCAGCCACCTGGACAGGGTAACCGGGGAGCTGTTTTTT
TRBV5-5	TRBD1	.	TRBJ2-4	CASSRDPDRGSQRYF	TGTGCCAGCAGCCGAGATCCAGACAGGGGGAGCCAACGGTACTTC
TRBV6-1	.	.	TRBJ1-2	CASTEDTGGYGYTF	TGTGCCAGCACCGAAGACACCGGGGGCTATGGCTACACCTTC
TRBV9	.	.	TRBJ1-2	CASSVEGTSPANYGYTF	TGTGCCAGCAGCGTAGAGGGGACTAGCCCAGCTAACTATGGCTACACCTTC
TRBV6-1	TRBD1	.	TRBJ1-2	CASSETVGGGFYGYTF	TGTGCCAGCAGTGAAACGGTCGGAGGGGGCTTCTATGGCTACACCTTC
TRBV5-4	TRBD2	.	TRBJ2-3	CASSFGRVGTDTQYF	TGTGCCAGCAGCTTTGGGAGGGTTGGCACAGATACGCAGTATTTT
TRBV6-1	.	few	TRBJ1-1	CASKMGAEAFF	TGTGCCAGCAAAATGGGCGCTGAAGCTTTCTTT
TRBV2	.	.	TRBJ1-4	CASRSDRRLIEKLFF	TGTGCCAGCAGATCCGACAGACGACTTATTGAAAAACTGTTTTTT